These 2 T cell receptor beta chains came from one sample sequenced in a study of post-analysis software for immune sequencing data. The antigens for these receptors are not known. Study results and caveats: Relative to controls, patients had about five TRBV segments at higher frequency, with TRBV5-6, TRBV5-1 and TRBV20-1 among these.

Presence of unique molecular identifiers characterized the TCR beta cDNA libraries. MiXCR was run by TCRdb on the PCR reads, yielding one entry per CDR3 protein. The sample gives roughly 800,000 distinct CDR3 sequences, around 45% of which show up once; roughly 4.4% is in the top ten. The specimen sequenced was blood. The receptor set was obtained from a girl aged 5-17 years with multiple sclerosis.

The sample holds a few counts of this clonotype. The V gene is TRBV20-1, the J gene TRBJ2-7; 8 nucleotides line up with TRBD2. Germline V gives CDR1 DFQATT, CDR2 SNEGSKA (reference sequence). J gave up 2 bases and V 3 bases, and 6 bases lay outside the gene matches. This CDR3 spans 14 amino acids. CDR3 DNA sequence: TGCAGTGCTAGGGAGCGGGAGATTCCCTACGAGCAGTACTTC. Its translation is CSAREREIPYEQYF.

This clonotype was seen only a few times. V usage is TRBV27 and J usage is TRBJ2-7; 8 nucleotides agree with TRBD1. The CDR3 runs 15 residues. V lost 5 bases and J lost 2; bases outside the gene matches: 8. Germline CDR1 and CDR2: MNHEY and SMNVEV (reference sequence). The CDR3 DNA is TGTGCCAGCAGTCCCAGGGGGCGGACGACCTACGAGCAGTACTTC. Translation: CASSPRGRTTYEQYF.